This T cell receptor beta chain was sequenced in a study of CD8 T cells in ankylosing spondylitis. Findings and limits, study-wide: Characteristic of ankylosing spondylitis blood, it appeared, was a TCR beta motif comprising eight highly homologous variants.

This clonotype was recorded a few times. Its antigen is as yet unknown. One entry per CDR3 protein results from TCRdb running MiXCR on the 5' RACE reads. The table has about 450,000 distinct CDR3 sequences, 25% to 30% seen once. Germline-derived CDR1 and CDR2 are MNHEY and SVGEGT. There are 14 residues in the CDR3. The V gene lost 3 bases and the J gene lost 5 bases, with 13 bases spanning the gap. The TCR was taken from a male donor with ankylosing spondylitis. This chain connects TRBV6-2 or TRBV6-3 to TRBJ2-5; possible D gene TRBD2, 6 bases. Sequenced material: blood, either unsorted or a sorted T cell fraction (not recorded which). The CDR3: CASSYWREMETQYF. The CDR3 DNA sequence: TGTGCCAGCAGTTATTGGAGGGAAATGGAGACCCAGTACTTC.